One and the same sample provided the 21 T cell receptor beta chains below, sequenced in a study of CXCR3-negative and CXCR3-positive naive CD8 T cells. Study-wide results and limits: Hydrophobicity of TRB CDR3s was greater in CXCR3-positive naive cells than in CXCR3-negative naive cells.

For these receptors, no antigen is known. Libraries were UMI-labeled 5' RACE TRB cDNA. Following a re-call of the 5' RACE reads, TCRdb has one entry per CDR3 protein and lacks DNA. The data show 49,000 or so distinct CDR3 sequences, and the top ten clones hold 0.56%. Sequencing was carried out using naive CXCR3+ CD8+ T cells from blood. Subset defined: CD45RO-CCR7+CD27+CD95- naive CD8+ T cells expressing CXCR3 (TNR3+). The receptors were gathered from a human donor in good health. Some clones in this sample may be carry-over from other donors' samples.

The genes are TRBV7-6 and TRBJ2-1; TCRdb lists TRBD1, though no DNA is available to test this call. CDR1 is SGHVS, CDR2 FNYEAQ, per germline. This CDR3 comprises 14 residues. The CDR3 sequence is CASSLGTGGNEQFF.

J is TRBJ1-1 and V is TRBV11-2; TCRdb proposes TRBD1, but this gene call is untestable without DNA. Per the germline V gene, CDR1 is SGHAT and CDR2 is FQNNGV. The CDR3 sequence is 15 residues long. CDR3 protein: CASSFHRQLDTEAFF. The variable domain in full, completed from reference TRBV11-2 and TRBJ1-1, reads EAGVAQSPRYKIIEKRQSVAFWCNPISGHATLYWYQQILGQGPKLLIQFQNNGVVDDSQLPKDRFSAERLKGVDSTLKIQPAKLEDSAVYLCASSFHRQLDTEAFFGQGTRLTVV.

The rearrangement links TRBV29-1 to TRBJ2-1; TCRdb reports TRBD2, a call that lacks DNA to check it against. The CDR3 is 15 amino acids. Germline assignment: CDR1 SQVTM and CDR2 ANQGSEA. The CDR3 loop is CSVEVSSGGPNEQFF.

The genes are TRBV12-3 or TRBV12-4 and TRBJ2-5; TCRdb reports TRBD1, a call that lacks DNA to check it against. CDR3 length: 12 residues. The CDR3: CASRGPVQTQYF.

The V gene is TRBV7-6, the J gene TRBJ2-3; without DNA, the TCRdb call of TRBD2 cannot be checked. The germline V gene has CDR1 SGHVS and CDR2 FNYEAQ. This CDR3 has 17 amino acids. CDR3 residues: CASSLSSGVAPPDTQYF.

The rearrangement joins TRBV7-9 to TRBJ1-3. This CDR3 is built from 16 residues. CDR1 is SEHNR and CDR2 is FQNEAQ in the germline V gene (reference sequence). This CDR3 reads CASSRASVDSGNTIYF.

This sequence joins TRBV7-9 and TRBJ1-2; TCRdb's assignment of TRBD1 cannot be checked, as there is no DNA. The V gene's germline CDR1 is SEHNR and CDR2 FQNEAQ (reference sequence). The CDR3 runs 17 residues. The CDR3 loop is CASSSSGQAITFYGYTF.

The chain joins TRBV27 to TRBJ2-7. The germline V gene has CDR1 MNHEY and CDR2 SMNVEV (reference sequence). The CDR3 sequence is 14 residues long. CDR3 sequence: CASSLFRPTYEQYF.

CDR3 loop: CASSAGTTDEQFF. The chain carries TRBV6-4 and TRBJ2-1; the TCRdb call, TRBD2, lacks DNA for checking. The CDR3 runs 13 residues. Germline CDR1 and CDR2: MRHNA and SNTAGT.

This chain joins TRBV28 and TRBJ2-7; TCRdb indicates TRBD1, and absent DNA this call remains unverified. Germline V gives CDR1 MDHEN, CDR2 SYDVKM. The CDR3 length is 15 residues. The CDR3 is CASSSPRTGVYEQYF.

The CDR3 spells CSARPEGQVENIQYF. The chain recombines TRBV20-1 with TRBJ2-4; the D call of TRBD1 rests on TCRdb alone, since no DNA is present to check it. CDR1 DFQATT and CDR2 SNEGSKA come from the germline V gene (reference sequence). The CDR3 has 15 amino acids.

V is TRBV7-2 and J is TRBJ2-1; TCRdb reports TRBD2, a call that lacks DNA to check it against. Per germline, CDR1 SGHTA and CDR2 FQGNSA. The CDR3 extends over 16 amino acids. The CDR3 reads CASSLVSGGFYNEQFF.

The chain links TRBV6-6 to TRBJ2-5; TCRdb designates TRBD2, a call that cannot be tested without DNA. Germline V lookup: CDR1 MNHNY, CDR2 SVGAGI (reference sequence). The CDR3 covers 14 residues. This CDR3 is CASRKAGVQETQYF.

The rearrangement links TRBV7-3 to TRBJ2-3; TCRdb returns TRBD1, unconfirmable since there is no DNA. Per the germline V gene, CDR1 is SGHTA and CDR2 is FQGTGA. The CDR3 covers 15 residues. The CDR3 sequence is CASSPTGGETDTQYF.

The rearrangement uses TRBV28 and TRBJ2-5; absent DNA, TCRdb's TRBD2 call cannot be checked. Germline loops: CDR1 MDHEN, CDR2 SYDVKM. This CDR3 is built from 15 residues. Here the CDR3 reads CASSPGLAHQETQYF.

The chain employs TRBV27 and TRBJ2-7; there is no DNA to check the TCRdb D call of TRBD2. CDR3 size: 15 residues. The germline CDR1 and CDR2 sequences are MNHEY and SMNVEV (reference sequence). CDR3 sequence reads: CASSLGDGGVYEQYF.

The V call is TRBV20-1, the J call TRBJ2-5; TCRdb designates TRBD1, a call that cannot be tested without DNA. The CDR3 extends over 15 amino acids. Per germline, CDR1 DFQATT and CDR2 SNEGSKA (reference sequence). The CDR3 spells CSASILGQGFKTQYF.

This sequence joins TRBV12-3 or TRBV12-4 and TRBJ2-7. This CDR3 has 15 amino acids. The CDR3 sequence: CASSLAHVISYEQYF.

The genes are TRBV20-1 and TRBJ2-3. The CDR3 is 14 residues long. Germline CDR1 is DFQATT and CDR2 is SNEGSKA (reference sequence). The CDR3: CSARDQDLIYTQYF.

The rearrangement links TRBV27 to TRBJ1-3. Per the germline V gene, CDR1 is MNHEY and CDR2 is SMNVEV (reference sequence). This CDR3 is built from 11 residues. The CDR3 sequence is CASSSRNTIYF.

CDR3: CASSLLANTGELFF. V gene TRBV12-3 or TRBV12-4 combines with J gene TRBJ2-2. CDR3 length: 14 amino acids.